This T cell receptor beta chain is from a study of blood T cells in healthy people across ages. About the research overall: Researchers report that template switching captured about one barcoded beta molecule per two T cells.

General study points: Researchers report that TCR beta diversity correlated strongly with naive T cell percentage.

This clonotype was detected many times. What it binds is unknown. This CDR3 has 11 amino acids. The germline V and J ends were trimmed by 4 bases and 1 base, with 5 bases remaining between them. Looked up from germline, CDR1 is SQVTM and CDR2 is ANQGSEA. Primers used in a second PCR of about 7 to 12 cycles were a sample-barcoded 5' primer and a J-beta primer mix. Each cDNA molecule was tagged by a template-switch adaptor that had 12 random nucleotides. TCRdb re-analysed the 5' RACE reads in MiXCR, keeping a single row per CDR3 protein. There are 1.5 million to 1.9 million distinct CDR3 sequences in the sample; 35% to 45% occur only once, and just over 4% lies in the top ten. Aged roughly 6 to 90, donors were systemically healthy Caucasians from Russia.

This TCR came from a woman aged 18-29 years in good health. Sequencing used blood. The rearrangement joins TRBV29-1 to TRBJ2-7; no definite D call. The DNA for the CDR3 is TGCAGCGTTGGGGCTTCCTACGAGCAGTACTTC. This gives the protein CSVGASYEQYF.